The 23 T cell receptor beta chains reported below all come from one sample, sequenced in a study of identical twins. TCRdb re-called the 5' RACE reads with MiXCR, one entry per CDR3 protein. The profile shows some 240,000 distinct CDR3 sequences, over 9.5% of them singletons. Sequences were obtained from memory T cells sorted from blood. These receptors all stem from a man in his fifties or sixties in good health.

This clonotype came up a few times. The chain carries TRBV27 and TRBJ1-4; D uncertain. This CDR3 has 17 amino acids. V lost 5 bases to trimming and J lost 2 bases, with 18 bases between them. From germline, CDR1 is MNHEY and CDR2 SMNVEV (reference sequence). The CDR3 loop is CASSPFLRSVTNEKLFF. As DNA, the CDR3 is TGTGCCAGCAGTCCCTTTCTCCGGTCCGTGACTAATGAAAAACTGTTTTTT.

In this sample, this clonotype turned up a few times. The chain uses TRBV5-1 and TRBJ1-2; D remains ambiguous. CDR1 is SGHRS and CDR2 is YFSETQ in the germline V gene. CDR3 length: 13 residues. Trimming shortened V by 0 bases and J by 4 bases, and 7 bases separated the two germline ends. The CDR3 coding sequence is TGCGCCAGCAGCTTGGAGGAGCTCTATGGCTACACCTTC. Translated, it gives CASSLEELYGYTF.

The V and J genes are TRBV20-1 and TRBJ2-7; 9 positions agree with TRBD1. The trim removed 4 bases at V and 3 bases at J, leaving 7 bases unmatched. Looked up from germline, CDR1 is DFQATT and CDR2 is SNEGSKA (reference sequence). This CDR3 region has 14 residues. CDR3 sequence reads: CSAIEDRGGYEQYF. The CDR3 DNA sequence: TGCAGTGCTATCGAGGACAGGGGAGGCTACGAGCAGTACTTC.

The chain is built from TRBV15 and TRBJ2-1; D not certain. This CDR3 has 12 residues. CDR1 is LNHNV, CDR2 YYDKDF, per germline (reference sequence). V lost 1 base to trimming and J lost 6 bases, with 4 bases between them. The CDR3 bases are TGTGCCACCAGCAGAGCCCTCAATGAGCAGTTCTTC. It codes for CATSRALNEQFF. Supplemented by reference TRBV15 and TRBJ2-1, the full variable domain reads DAMVIQNPRYQVTQFGKPVTLSCSQTLNHNVMYWYQQKSSQAPKLLFHYYDKDFNNEADTPDNFQSRRPNTSFCFLDIRSPGLGDTAMYLCATSRALNEQFFGPGTRLTVL.

This clonotype was observed a handful of times. CDR3 coding DNA: TGTGCCAGCAGCTTAAAGGGACCGAATCCCGGGACAGCAGGCACAGATACGCAGTATTTT. This codes for CASSLKGPNPGTAGTDTQYF. The chain carries TRBV7-3 and TRBJ2-3; 7 bases match TRBD1. The CDR3 has 20 residues. Germline assignment: CDR1 SGHTA and CDR2 FQGTGA. The V segment lost 1 base and the J segment 1 base; nucleotides outside the gene matches: 17.

This clonotype was seen at least ten times. The chain has TRBV10-3 and TRBJ2-1, with D tentatively TRBD2 (6 bases). Per germline, CDR1 ENHRY and CDR2 SYGVKD. The CDR3 contains 13 residues. Trimming took off 8 bases at V and 1 base at J, with 9 bases between the two ends. DNA of the CDR3: TGTGCCATCCTAGCGCAGTCCTACAATGAGCAGTTCTTC. Its translation: CAILAQSYNEQFF.

V is TRBV4-3 and J is TRBJ2-1; D remains unclear. The V end was cut by 0 bases, the J end by 7 bases, with 25 bases between. The CDR3 sequence is 19 residues long. Germline-derived CDR1 and CDR2 are LGHNA and YSLEER. The CDR3 sequence is CASSQDMSGGQGMGNEQFF. CDR3 DNA sequence: TGCGCCAGCAGCCAAGATATGAGTGGTGGTCAAGGTATGGGAAATGAGCAGTTCTTC.

This chain joins TRBV4-1 and TRBJ1-1; no clear D gene. V lost 3 bases, J lost 1 base, and 6 bases lay in between. Germline lookup yields CDR1 MGHRA and CDR2 YSYEKL. The CDR3 spans 13 residues. The chain's CDR3 is CASSHQQNTEAFF. CDR3 bases: TGCGCCAGCAGCCACCAACAGAACACTGAAGCTTTCTTT.

This clonotype occurred a few times. This chain connects TRBV5-5 to TRBJ1-6, with D perhaps TRBD1 (6 bases). With 3 bases removed from V and 10 bases from J, the gap between germline ends came to 11 bases. The CDR3 consists of 13 residues. CDR1 is SGHKS and CDR2 is YYEKEE in the germline V gene (reference sequence). Written as DNA, the CDR3 is TGTGCCAGCAGCTATACAGGGCTCTCACCCCTCCACTTT. Amino acid sequence: CASSYTGLSPLHF. The whole variable domain, remainder taken from reference TRBV5-5 and TRBJ1-6, is DAGVTQSPTHLIKTRGQQVTLRCSPISGHKSVSWYQQVLGQGPQFIFQYYEKEERGRGNFPDRFSARQFPNYSSELNVNALLLGDSALYLCASSYTGLSPLHFGNGTRLTVT.

This clonotype was detected many times. This chain uses TRBV19 with TRBJ2-5; 8 bases align to TRBD2. The CDR3 runs 15 residues. The germline V gene encodes CDR1 LNHDA and CDR2 SQIVND (reference sequence). J lost 5 bases, V lost 6 bases, and 11 bases had no gene match. The CDR3 coding sequence is TGTGCCAGTAGAAACGGGACTAGTTTATGGGAGACCCAGTACTTC. Amino acid sequence: CASRNGTSLWETQYF.

This clonotype has just a few counts. The genes are TRBV29-1 and TRBJ2-1, with D uncertain. Trimming removed 0 bases from V and 5 bases from J, with 14 bases in between. The length of the CDR3 is 15 residues. From germline, CDR1 is SQVTM and CDR2 ANQGSEA. CDR3 coding DNA: TGCAGCGTTGAAGATCGGTGGGCGGCAGACAATGAGCAGTTCTTC. It is translated as CSVEDRWAADNEQFF.

This clonotype was counted many times. This chain connects TRBV20-1 to TRBJ2-5; D call uncertain. This CDR3 is 13 amino acids long. Trimming pared 4 bases from V and 3 bases from J, leaving 12 bases between. From germline, CDR1 is DFQATT and CDR2 SNEGSKA (reference sequence). CDR3 in amino acids: CSAINIEKETQYF. The CDR3 region has the DNA TGCAGTGCTATCAATATTGAGAAAGAGACCCAGTACTTC.

This clonotype was picked up a small number of times. The rearrangement joins TRBV18 to TRBJ1-4; 8 bases align to TRBD1. V lost 3 bases to trimming and J lost 5 bases; unmatched junction nucleotides: 8. The CDR3 totals 16 residues. Per the germline V gene, CDR1 is KGHSH and CDR2 is LQKENI. The CDR3 protein is CASSPSQGAANEKLFF. CDR3 sequence (DNA): TGTGCCAGCTCACCCTCCCAGGGGGCGGCGAATGAAAAACTGTTTTTT.

This clonotype was observed a handful of times. J is TRBJ2-6 and V is TRBV6-1, with 8 bases fitting TRBD1. CDR3 length: 16 amino acids. Unmatched junction bases numbered 6, after V lost 8 bases and J lost 0 bases. The V gene's germline CDR1 is MNHNS and CDR2 SASEGT. CDR3 nucleotides: TGTGCCAGCCGAAAGACAGGGGCCTCTGGGGCCAACGTCCTGACTTTC. Residues: CASRKTGASGANVLTF.

This clonotype was found a few times. The chain couples TRBV5-4 to TRBJ2-7; weak D call: TRBD1 (5 bases). This CDR3 is built from 20 residues. V lost 1 base and J lost 2, with 28 bases in between. The germline gives CDR1 SGHNT, CDR2 YYREEE (reference sequence). CDR3 in amino acids: CASSLSTSRTAMQGPYEQYF. The CDR3 coding sequence is TGTGCCAGCAGCTTGTCCACTTCTCGAACAGCGATGCAGGGTCCCTACGAGCAGTACTTC.

The sample holds many counts of this clonotype. V gene TRBV20-1 combines with J gene TRBJ2-3, with 10 bases aligning to TRBD2. The J segment lost 0 bases and the V segment lost 4 bases, leaving 4 bases of the junction unmatched. The germline gives CDR1 DFQATT, CDR2 SNEGSKA (reference sequence). The CDR3 has 15 amino acids. The CDR3 region is CSAIKTSGSTDTQYF. DNA of the CDR3: TGCAGTGCTATCAAGACTAGCGGGAGCACAGATACGCAGTATTTT.

The chain employs TRBV10-3 and TRBJ2-1; D could derive from TRBD1 or TRBD2 (5 bases each). Per the germline V gene, CDR1 is ENHRY and CDR2 is SYGVKD. This CDR3 has 12 amino acids. The germline V and J ends were trimmed by 8 bases and 4 bases, with 9 bases remaining between them. CDR3 sequence (DNA): TGTGCCATCCGGGACCGATACAATGAGCAGTTCTTC. Translation gives CAIRDRYNEQFF.

V and J are TRBV24-1 and TRBJ2-1; tentative D call: TRBD1 (5 bases). There are 13 residues in the CDR3. Germline CDR1 reads KGHDR; CDR2 reads SFDVKD. Trimming shortened V by 7 bases and J by 3 bases, and 9 bases separated the two germline ends. CDR3 sequence: CATSEQDYNEQFF. In nucleotides, the CDR3 is TGTGCCACCAGCGAACAGGACTACAATGAGCAGTTCTTC.

Notes on this clonotype: A single base separates this from a much larger clone, so it may be a read error. CDR3 in DNA: TGTGCCAGTAATATGACAGAATACAATGAGCAGTTCTTC. Amino acid sequence: CASNMTEYNEQFF. V and J are TRBV19 and TRBJ2-1, with D perhaps matching TRBD1 (5 bases). The germline gives CDR1 LNHDA, CDR2 SQIVND (reference sequence). The CDR3 is made up of 13 amino acids. Trimming stripped 7 bases from V and 4 bases from J, with 11 bases between. The whole variable domain, filled in from reference TRBV19 and TRBJ2-1, reads DGGITQSPKYLFRKEGQNVTLSCEQNLNHDAMYWYRQDPGQGLRLIYYSQIVNDFQKGDIAEGYSVSREKKESFPLTVTSAQKNPTAFYLCASNMTEYNEQFFGPGTRLTVL.

This clonotype was recorded at least ten times. This chain uses TRBV3-1 with TRBJ2-7; perhaps TRBD1 as D (6 bases). The CDR3 length is 14 residues. V was shortened by 1 base and J by 3 bases, with 10 bases between the two germline ends. Germline V gene lookup returns CDR1 LGHDT and CDR2 YNNKEL (reference sequence). This chain's CDR3 is CASSQGQVGYEQYF. CDR3 bases: TGTGCCAGCAGCCAAGGACAGGTGGGCTACGAGCAGTACTTC.

This clonotype was observed at least ten times. CDR3 amino acids: CASSLGSLQPQHF. The CDR3, as DNA: TGTGCCAGCAGTTTAGGGTCCCTCCAGCCCCAGCATTTT. The chain carries TRBV12-3 or TRBV12-4 and TRBJ1-5; D is uncertain. CDR3 length: 13 amino acids. V was cut by 1 base and J by 7 bases, with 8 bases left in between.

There are a few counts of this clonotype. V and J are TRBV3-1 and TRBJ2-4; no definite D call. Per the germline V gene, CDR1 is LGHDT and CDR2 is YNNKEL (reference sequence). This CDR3 is 17 amino acids long. Trimming left V 1 base short and J 5 bases short, with 18 bases between. CDR3 sequence: CASSQVGPPNPQNIQYF. In DNA, the CDR3 is TGTGCCAGCAGCCAAGTAGGGCCTCCTAATCCTCAAAACATTCAGTACTTC.

This clonotype was detected many times. The genes are TRBV6-1 and TRBJ2-4, with TRBD2 matching over 7 bases. CDR1 is MNHNS, CDR2 SASEGT, per germline. This CDR3 region has 17 residues. The V segment lost 6 bases and the J segment 7 bases; nucleotides outside the gene matches: 18. The CDR3 DNA is TGTGCCAGCAGAGAACGTGCCGGGACCACGGGGGGTAACATTCAGTACTTC. It specifies CASRERAGTTGGNIQYF.